Listed here are 21 T cell receptor beta chains from one sample, sequenced in a study of shared clonotypes between healthy human individuals. The table came from immunoSEQ multiplex PCR; TCRdb's copy has only in-frame clones and leaves some out. Among under 650,000 clones, almost 97% were seen once, and the ten largest hold 0.055% to 0.075%. The sequenced sample was naive CD4+ T cells sorted from blood. Noted subset: CD45RA+ positively selected. The receptors come from a woman between 25 and 40 years old in good health.

The chain links TRBV18 to TRBJ2-7, with 7 bases identical to TRBD1. Germline V lookup: CDR1 KGHSH, CDR2 LQKENI. Germline trimming cut 4 bases from V and 7 bases from J; bases unmatched to any gene: 7. The CDR3 loop spans 13 amino acids. The CDR3 loop is CASSRGQVPEQYF. In DNA form, the CDR3 reads TGTGCCAGCTCACGAGGACAGGTTCCTGAGCAGTACTTC.

V usage is TRBV6-6 and J usage is TRBJ1-5, with unresolved D. Trimming pared 5 bases from V and 5 bases from J, leaving 7 bases between. The CDR3 is made up of 12 amino acids. Looked up from germline, CDR1 is MNHNY and CDR2 is SVGAGI (reference sequence). The CDR3 loop is CASSKRDQPQHF. The CDR3 DNA follows: TGTGCCAGCAGTAAAAGGGATCAGCCCCAGCATTTT.

V and J are TRBV27 and TRBJ1-2; a weak D match, TRBD1 (5 bases). The V end was cut by 0 bases, the J end by 8 bases, with 22 bases between. Per the germline V gene, CDR1 is MNHEY and CDR2 is SMNVEV (reference sequence). This CDR3 comprises 17 residues. CDR3 sequence reads: CASSLSGVAPTDWGYTF. The CDR3 DNA reads TGTGCCAGCAGTTTATCGGGGGTGGCGCCGACTGACTGGGGCTACACCTTC.

The chain couples TRBV5-4 to TRBJ2-1; the match to TRBD2 covers 9 bases. The junction had 7 bases not matched to a gene; V was cut back by 1 base and J by 5 bases. The CDR3 length is 16 residues. The germline gives CDR1 SGHNT, CDR2 YYREEE (reference sequence). CDR3 DNA sequence: TGTGCCAGCAGCTTGAATGGACTAGCGAGAGACAATGAGCAGTTCTTC. Translating it yields CASSLNGLARDNEQFF.

The chain is built from TRBV11-3 and TRBJ2-2; tentatively, D is TRBD2 (5 bases). The V and J ends lost 1 base and 5 bases respectively, with 14 bases between them. This CDR3 spans 16 amino acids. Germline CDR1 SGHNT, CDR2 YENEEA. CDR3 DNA: TGTGCCAGCAGCTTAGGAGGGCTAGTGTCTACCGGGGAGCTGTTTTTT. It translates to CASSLGGLVSTGELFF.

This sequence joins TRBV2 and TRBJ1-5; D gene uncertain. Germline values: CDR1 SNHLY, CDR2 FYNNEI. This CDR3 comprises 13 residues. The V gene lost 4 bases and the J gene lost 0 bases, with 4 bases spanning the gap. CDR3 nucleotide sequence: TGTGCCAGCAGTGGACATAGCAATCAGCCCCAGCATTTT. Its translation is CASSGHSNQPQHF. The full variable domain, its missing parts supplied by reference TRBV2 and TRBJ1-5, is EPEVTQTPSHQVTQMGQEVILRCVPISNHLYFYWYRQILGQKVEFLVSFYNNEISEKSEIFDDQFSVERPDGSNFTLKIRSTKLEDSAMYFCASSGHSNQPQHFGDGTRLSIL.

The rearrangement uses TRBV11-2 and TRBJ2-1; D is unresolved. Trimming left V 1 base short and J 8 bases short, with 6 bases between. Germline V gene lookup returns CDR1 SGHAT and CDR2 FQNNGV. This CDR3 has 12 amino acids. The DNA for the CDR3 is TGTGCCAGCAGCTTAGGAAGGGATGAGCAGTTCTTC. Protein product: CASSLGRDEQFF.

The gene calls are TRBV15 and TRBJ2-3, with D possibly matching TRBD2 (6 bases). Between the trimmed V and J ends, which lost 0 bases and 4 bases, there was a span of 20 bases. The CDR3 loop spans 18 amino acids. CDR1 LNHNV and CDR2 YYDKDF come from the germline V gene (reference sequence). For the CDR3, the DNA is TGTGCCACCAGCAGAGAGGTTTTTTCGGGAGTGTATGCAGATACGCAGTATTTT. The encoded protein is CATSREVFSGVYADTQYF.

V gene TRBV7-2 combines with J gene TRBJ1-4; D ambiguous. There are 14 residues in the CDR3. Germline assignment: CDR1 SGHTA and CDR2 FQGNSA. The V gene lost 2 bases and the J gene lost 0 bases, with 4 bases spanning the gap. CDR3 DNA: TGTGCCAGCAGCTTATCAGCAACTAATGAAAAACTGTTTTTT. Translated: CASSLSATNEKLFF.

This chain connects TRBV28 to TRBJ2-7; 11 bases align to TRBD2. The CDR3 is 15 residues long. CDR1 and CDR2 from the germline V gene are MDHEN and SYDVKM. The ends lost 6 bases at V and 5 bases at J; junction bases unmatched: 9. The DNA of the CDR3 is TGTGCCAGCAGCCCCAGGAGACTAGCGGGAAACGAGCAGTACTTC. Protein sequence: CASSPRRLAGNEQYF.

V and J are TRBV6-5 and TRBJ1-5; D unclear. The CDR3 runs to 13 residues. Trimming stripped 4 bases from V and 4 bases from J, with 8 bases between. Germline assignment: CDR1 MNHEY and CDR2 SVGAGI. CDR3 DNA: TGTGCCAGCAGTTTTTCGGGTAATCAGCCCCAGCATTTT. The encoded protein is CASSFSGNQPQHF.

The chain carries TRBV11-2 and TRBJ1-3; no definite D call. The germline CDR1 and CDR2 sequences are SGHAT and FQNNGV. The length of the CDR3 is 13 residues. V was clipped by 6 bases and J by 0 bases, with 6 bases between them. CDR3 in amino acids: CASRPSSGNTIYF. The CDR3 nucleotides are TGTGCCAGCAGACCTAGCTCTGGAAACACCATATATTTT. The full variable domain, rest sourced from reference TRBV11-2 and TRBJ1-3, is EAGVAQSPRYKIIEKRQSVAFWCNPISGHATLYWYQQILGQGPKLLIQFQNNGVVDDSQLPKDRFSAERLKGVDSTLKIQPAKLEDSAVYLCASRPSSGNTIYFGEGSWLTVV.

The CDR3 bases are TGCGCCAGCAGCGCGGGACTAGCGGACTACGAGCAGTACTTC. It is translated as CASSAGLADYEQYF. This sequence joins TRBV5-1 and TRBJ2-7; 11 bases align to TRBD2. The CDR3 is 14 amino acids. The V gene's germline CDR1 is SGHRS and CDR2 YFSETQ. Unmatched junction bases numbered 3, after V lost 4 bases and J lost 3 bases.

On this clone itself: The identical CDR3 is also encoded by other nucleotide sequences in the sample. The V gene is TRBV5-1, the J gene TRBJ2-5; the D is unclear. This CDR3 has 11 amino acids. The ends were cut back, 4 bases at V and 1 base at J, with 2 bases in the middle. Per germline, CDR1 SGHRS and CDR2 YFSETQ. CDR3 DNA: TGCGCCAGCAGCGTCCAAGAGACCCAGTACTTC. It specifies CASSVQETQYF.

This chain links TRBV6-9 with TRBJ2-2, with 8 bases aligning to TRBD1. The junction had 11 bases not matched to a gene; V was cut back by 3 bases and J by 2 bases. This CDR3 spans 18 amino acids. From germline, CDR1 is MNHGY and CDR2 SVAAGI. CDR3 sequence (DNA): TGTGCCAGCAGTTACCATGCTCTCAGGGGGCACAACACCGGGGAGCTGTTTTTT. Translated, it gives CASSYHALRGHNTGELFF.

For the CDR3, the DNA is TGTGCCAGCAGCTCGGGACTAGCGGGAGAAATTTCCGAGCAGTACTTC. Amino acid sequence: CASSSGLAGEISEQYF. The rearrangement joins TRBV11-2 to TRBJ2-7, with 14 bases lining up with TRBD2. The CDR3 spans 16 residues. Germline trimming cut 4 bases from V and 6 bases from J; bases unmatched to any gene: 8. Germline-derived CDR1 and CDR2 are SGHAT and FQNNGV.

V usage is TRBV19 and J usage is TRBJ2-3; the match to TRBD1 covers 8 bases. Germline-derived CDR1 and CDR2 are LNHDA and SQIVND (reference sequence). The ends lost 6 bases at V and 2 bases at J; junction bases unmatched: 7. The CDR3 is made up of 15 amino acids. CDR3 nucleotide sequence: TGTGCCAGTAGAAGACAGGGGAGGAACACAGATACGCAGTATTTT. It translates to CASRRQGRNTDTQYF.

The gene calls are TRBV10-3 and TRBJ2-7; 9 nucleotides align to TRBD1. Germline CDR1 and CDR2: ENHRY and SYGVKD. V lost 6 bases, J lost 1 base, and 10 bases stayed unmatched. This CDR3 is 16 amino acids long. CDR3 DNA: TGTGCCATCAGCAACAGGGGGCTCCTGGAATCCTACGAGCAGTACTTC. This gives the protein CAISNRGLLESYEQYF.

The genes are TRBV7-2 and TRBJ2-5, with D unclear. Per the germline V gene, CDR1 is SGHTA and CDR2 is FQGNSA. Trimming removed 1 base from V and 5 bases from J, with 11 bases in between. CDR3 length: 14 amino acids. CDR3: CASSLGGFRETQYF. The CDR3 DNA reads as TGTGCCAGCAGCTTAGGGGGATTCCGGGAGACCCAGTACTTC.

The chain links TRBV4-1 to TRBJ2-1; D not resolved. Between the trimmed V and J ends, which lost 4 bases and 8 bases, there was a span of 12 bases. The CDR3 runs to 13 residues. Germline CDR1 MGHRA, CDR2 YSYEKL. The CDR3 region has the DNA TGCGCCAGCAGCCCTGTCGACCTGCATGAGCAGTTCTTC. Protein sequence: CASSPVDLHEQFF.

The rearrangement joins TRBV4-1 to TRBJ2-7, with TRBD2 as a possible D gene (5 bases). CDR1 is MGHRA, CDR2 YSYEKL, per germline. This CDR3 contains 16 residues. V was trimmed by 1 base and J by 1 base, leaving 14 bases between them. The CDR3 DNA follows: TGCGCCAGCAGCCAAGTAGCGTTTGGCAGTTCCTACGAGCAGTACTTC. Encoded protein: CASSQVAFGSSYEQYF.